This T cell receptor (beta chain) originates from a study of blood T cell repertoires in COVID-19. Overall study: From the United States, Italy and Spain came samples of acute and convalescent COVID-19.

Here immunoSEQ multiplex PCR was the method, and the copy in TCRdb shows in-frame clones only, minus some. This table holds more than 110,000 clones, 84% found once. Germline V gene lookup returns CDR1 SGHDN and CDR2 FVKESK. The length of the CDR3 is 11 residues. Trimming shortened V by 0 bases and J by 13 bases, and 7 bases separated the two germline ends. This receptor was obtained from a woman at least 80 years old in a cohort sampled during active or convalescent COVID-19. The source material was peripheral blood. The chain uses TRBV14 and TRBJ2-4; D is undetermined. As DNA, the CDR3 is TGTGCCAGCAGCCAAGAAAGGCGGCAGTACTTC. Protein: CASSQERRQYF.